These 19 T cell receptor beta chains were all obtained from the same sample, sequenced in a study of molecular identifiers for immune sequencing clone quantification. One entry per CDR3 protein, called by TCRdb with MiXCR from the PCR reads. The sample includes roughly 630,000 distinct CDR3 sequences, less than 30% of them seen just once. The sequenced sample consisted of naive CD8+ T cells from blood, with Jurkat cell RNA spiked in. Subset described: FACS-sorted CD8+CD4-CCR7+CD45RA+ naive T cells. The origin of the receptors is a human donor in good health. Some libraries in this study had Jurkat cell RNA spiked in.

For this clonotype: A much bigger clone sits one base away, suggesting this may be a read error. This sequence joins TRBV5-3 and TRBJ2-3, with D hard to call. TRBV5-3 is labeled an ORF, and its function is uncertain. The CDR3 totals 17 residues. The CDR3 region has the DNA TGTGCCAGCAGCTTGGTGGTCTATGGCCCTAGCACAGATACGCAGTATTTT. It is translated as CASSLVVYGPSTDTQYF.

A few counts support this clonotype. The genes are TRBV29-1 and TRBJ2-1; D is unresolved. V dropped 2 bases and J dropped 15 bases, with 11 bases sitting between them. The CDR3 is made up of 10 amino acids. Germline CDR1 reads SQVTM; CDR2 reads ANQGSEA. The CDR3 protein is CSVETPPGFF. As DNA, the CDR3 is TGCAGCGTTGAAACCCCCCCTGGGTTCTTC.

A word on this clonotype: Given a much more abundant clone one base away, this may be a read error. No conserved phenylalanine or tryptophan is present at the end of the CDR3, so a read error is the likely explanation. The CDR3: CASSLAGGLGRMQYS. The CDR3 coding sequence is TGCGCCAGCAGCTTGGCTGGGGGATTGGGGCGGATGCAGTATTCT. The genes are TRBV5-1 and TRBJ2-3, with D perhaps matching TRBD1 or TRBD2 (5 bases each). Germline V gene lookup returns CDR1 SGHRS and CDR2 YFSETQ. The CDR3 is 15 amino acids. Trimming cost V 0 bases and J 11 bases, with 19 bases left between them.

This chain connects TRBV30 to TRBJ2-2, with no clear D. CDR1 GTSNPN and CDR2 SVGIG come from the germline V gene (reference sequence). The V gene lost 0 bases and the J gene lost 1 base, with 6 bases spanning the gap. The CDR3 is 14 amino acids. The CDR3 region is CAWSVDWNTGELFF. In nucleotides, the CDR3 is TGTGCCTGGAGTGTAGACTGGAACACCGGGGAGCTGTTTTTT.

This clonotype has a handful of counts. This may come from a read error, since a much larger clone is one base off. V is TRBV18 and J is TRBJ2-5; D tentatively fits TRBD1 or TRBD2 (5 bases each). The CDR3 has 13 amino acids. Trimming pared 6 bases from V and 3 bases from J, leaving 11 bases between. Germline assignment: CDR1 KGHSH and CDR2 LQKENI. The chain's CDR3 is CASSGIGEETQYF. The CDR3 nucleotides are TGTGCCAGCTCCGGGATAGGGGAAGAGACCCAGTACTTC.

The J gene is TRBJ2-1, the V gene TRBV12-3 or TRBV12-4; TRBD1 aligns across 7 bases. The V gene end was trimmed by 5 bases and the J gene end by 8 bases; junction bases not matched to a gene: 3. The CDR3 runs 12 residues. The CDR3 is CASSTGDDEQFF. CDR3 coding DNA: TGTGCCAGCAGTACAGGGGACGATGAGCAGTTCTTC.

The chain links TRBV12-3 or TRBV12-4 to TRBJ2-3, with D maybe TRBD2 (5 bases). This CDR3 comprises 14 residues. V lost 4 bases and J 2 bases, leaving 10 bases between the germline ends. The CDR3 loop reads CASSSRSDTDTQYF. CDR3 DNA: TGTGCCAGCAGTTCCCGTAGCGACACAGATACGCAGTATTTT.

V usage is TRBV7-8 and J usage is TRBJ2-2, with TRBD2 matching 11 bases. Germline-derived CDR1 and CDR2 are SGHVS and FQNEAQ. The CDR3 consists of 16 residues. Unmatched junction bases numbered 5, after V lost 1 base and J lost 7 bases. CDR3 sequence: CASSLVLAGAVGELFF. In DNA form, the CDR3 reads TGTGCCAGCAGCTTAGTACTAGCGGGGGCAGTCGGGGAGCTGTTTTTT.

The rearrangement uses TRBV7-6 and TRBJ2-5; no clear D gene. The CDR3 has 14 residues. Germline values: CDR1 SGHVS, CDR2 FNYEAQ. Trimming removed 4 bases at V and 1 base at J, with 10 bases between. The DNA of the CDR3 is TGTGCCAGCAGCTCTTATGGTGCCCAAGAGACCCAGTACTTC. Amino acids: CASSSYGAQETQYF.

The chain is built from TRBV21-1 and TRBJ2-7. TRBV21-1 is annotated as a pseudogene. The CDR3 loop spans 14 amino acids. CDR3 amino acids: CASSKDYRDYEQYF. CDR3 nucleotide sequence: TGTGCCAGCAGCAAAGATTACAGAGACTACGAGCAGTACTTC.

About this clonotype itself: This may be a read error, as it is one base from a much larger clone. The chain uses TRBV5-1 and TRBJ2-5, with D perhaps matching TRBD2 (6 bases). Germline assignment: CDR1 SGHRS and CDR2 YFSETQ. The CDR3 has 16 amino acids. The CDR3 DNA follows: TGCGCCAGCAGCGCCCCGTTACGGGAGAGCCAAGAGCCCCAGTACTTC. Translated, it gives CASSAPLRESQEPQYF.

This clonotype was recorded at least ten times. The genes are TRBV28 and TRBJ2-7; a weak D match, TRBD2 (5 bases). Looked up from germline, CDR1 is MDHEN and CDR2 is SYDVKM. The CDR3 has 14 residues. V dropped 4 bases and J dropped 0 bases, with 10 bases sitting between them. The DNA for the CDR3 is TGTGCCAGCAGTTATGGACTTAGCTCCTACGAGCAGTACTTC. This sequence encodes CASSYGLSSYEQYF.

This clonotype was picked up a small number of times. The chain employs TRBV24-1 and TRBJ2-5; TRBD1 agrees at 7 bases. Germline V gene sequence: CDR1 KGHDR, CDR2 SFDVKD. Trimming cost V 8 bases and J 6 bases; bases outside gene matches: 11. This CDR3 is 14 amino acids long. The CDR3 sequence is CATTLTGISKTQYF. In DNA, the CDR3 is TGTGCCACCACTTTGACAGGGATCAGCAAGACCCAGTACTTC.

This clonotype has more than one count but fewer than ten. The genes are TRBV2 and TRBJ2-1; D is unresolved. Trimming removed 0 bases at V and 1 base at J, with 4 bases between. Germline CDR1 SNHLY, CDR2 FYNNEI. This CDR3 is built from 14 residues. The CDR3 loop is CASSEAPSYNEQFF. DNA for the CDR3: TGTGCCAGCAGTGAAGCACCTTCCTACAATGAGCAGTTCTTC.

Turning to this clonotype: A much larger clone differs by one base, so this may be a read error. V and J are TRBV13 and TRBJ2-5; TRBD2 aligns across 9 bases. Germline V lookup: CDR1 PRHDT, CDR2 FYEKMQ (reference sequence). The CDR3 sequence is 17 residues long. J was trimmed by 5 bases and V by 4 bases; bases with no gene match: 14. Written as DNA, the CDR3 is TGTGCCAGCAGCTCAGGATCAAGCGGGAGGATCATGGAGACCCAGTACTTC. This translates into CASSSGSSGRIMETQYF.

This clonotype appeared many times. The chain uses TRBV4-1 and TRBJ1-1; D is unclear. The CDR3 covers 13 residues. V lost 2 bases to trimming and J lost 4 bases, with 8 bases between them. Germline values: CDR1 MGHRA, CDR2 YSYEKL. The CDR3 is CASSQWGGTEAFF. CDR3 in DNA: TGCGCCAGCAGCCAATGGGGAGGCACTGAAGCTTTCTTT.

This clonotype turned up a few times. The rearrangement joins TRBV6-2 or TRBV6-3 to TRBJ2-1; the D gene is possibly TRBD2 (6 bases). Trimming shortened V by 0 bases and J by 1 base, and 10 bases separated the two germline ends. Per the germline V gene, CDR1 is MNHEY and CDR2 is SVGEGT. The CDR3 has 16 residues. In DNA, the CDR3 is TGTGCCAGCAGTTACTCGGCTAGCGCTTCCTACAATGAGCAGTTCTTC. This sequence encodes CASSYSASASYNEQFF.

Concerning this clonotype: With a much larger clone just one base away, this may be a read error. The rearrangement links TRBV20-1 to TRBJ2-6, with TRBD1 identical over 9 bases. Germline CDR1 and CDR2: DFQATT and SNEGSKA (reference sequence). The CDR3 consists of 19 residues. CDR3 nucleotide sequence: TGCGGTGCTAGAGGGGGACAGGGTGAGGCCCTCTCTGGGGCCAACGTCCTGACTTTC. It encodes CGARGGQGEALSGANVLTF.

There are many counts of this clonotype. In DNA form, the CDR3 reads TGTGCCAGCAGCTTAGCCGCCACTAACTATGGCTACACCTTC. This sequence encodes CASSLAATNYGYTF. The gene calls are TRBV7-9 and TRBJ1-2; D ambiguous. The CDR3 loop spans 14 amino acids. V lost 0 bases to trimming and J lost 0 bases, with 5 bases between them. From germline, CDR1 is SEHNR and CDR2 FQNEAQ (reference sequence).